This T cell receptor beta chain was documented in a study of OX40 agonist ivuxolimab in advanced cancers. Study background: Each dose-escalation patient presented with hepatocellular carcinoma, melanoma, renal cell or head and neck cancer. Study-wide points: In general, CD8+ T cells held more expanded clones than CD4+ did, on average. What antigens the expanded peripheral T cells recognized was never established.

As concerns this clone: Its antigen is not known.

Per the germline V gene, CDR1 is LNHNV and CDR2 is YYDKDF (reference sequence). With 0 bases clipped from V and 7 bases from J, the junction kept 6 bases outside the gene matches. CDR3 length: 14 amino acids. The method was immunoSEQ multiplex PCR; TCRdb's version includes in-frame clones alone and lacks a portion of them. Found here are tens of thousands of clones, approximately 85% of them singletons; the top ten hold about 0.6%. The source was CD4+ or CD8+ T cells sorted from blood, collected in a trial of the OX40 agonist ivuxolimab. V gene TRBV15 combines with J gene TRBJ2-7; 7 bases fit TRBD1. The source is an adult with an advanced solid tumor such as melanoma, head and neck, liver or kidney cancer. The DNA for the CDR3 is TGTGCCACCAGCAGAGATGACAGGGTGGGAGAGCAGTACTTC. Translation gives CATSRDDRVGEQYF.